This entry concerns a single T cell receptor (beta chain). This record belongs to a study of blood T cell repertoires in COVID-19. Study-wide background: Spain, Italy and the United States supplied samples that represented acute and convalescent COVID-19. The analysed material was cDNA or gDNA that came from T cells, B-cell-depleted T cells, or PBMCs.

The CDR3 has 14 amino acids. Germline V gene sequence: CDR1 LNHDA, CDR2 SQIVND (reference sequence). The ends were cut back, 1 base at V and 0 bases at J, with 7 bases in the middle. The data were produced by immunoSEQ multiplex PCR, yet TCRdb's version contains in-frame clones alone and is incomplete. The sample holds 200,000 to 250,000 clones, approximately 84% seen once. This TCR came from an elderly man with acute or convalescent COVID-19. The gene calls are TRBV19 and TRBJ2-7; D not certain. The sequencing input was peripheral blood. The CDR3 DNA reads TGTGCCAGTAGTATAGGGAGAAGCTCCTACGAGCAGTACTTC. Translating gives CASSIGRSSYEQYF.